Each of the 3 T cell receptor beta chains below was sequenced from the same sample in a study of CD8+CD57+ T cells in acquired aplastic anemia (dated by TCRdb to 2017 to 2018). Instrument on record: Illumina HiSeq 2000. Profiling of TCR beta VDJ combinations and CDR3 sequences used genomic DNA as the template. The public reads were reanalyzed by TCRdb: fastp trimming at Q25, MiXCR alignment, in-frame beta chains only. Duplicate CDR3 protein sequences are folded into a single record with the most common DNA and genes. The sample yields about 180,000 distinct CDR3 sequences; 45% to 60% were counted once. Jointly, the top ten make up 10% to 15% of the sample. Expansion of CD8+CD57+ cells had been shown by flow cytometry in the patients chosen for sequencing. The sample comprised sorted CD4+, CD8+, or CD8+CD57+ T cells (not recorded which) from PBMCs. These receptors all stem from a human donor with aplastic anemia.

This clonotype was picked up many times. This rearrangement joins TRBV7-9 to TRBJ1-4; D remains ambiguous. The germline gives CDR1 SEHNR, CDR2 FQNEAQ (reference sequence). There are 15 residues in the CDR3. The germline V and J ends were trimmed by 1 base and 5 bases, with 11 bases remaining between them. CDR3 coding DNA: TGTGCCAGCAGCTTAGGAAGCGGCCCCAATGAAAAACTGTTTTTT. It yields the protein CASSLGSGPNEKLFF. The full variable domain, rest sourced from reference TRBV7-9 and TRBJ1-4, is DTGVSQNPRHKITKRGQNVTFRCDPISEHNRLYWYRQTLGQGPEFLTYFQNEAQLEKSRLLSDRFSAERPKGSFSTLEIQRTEQGDSAMYLCASSLGSGPNEKLFFGSGTQLSVL.

This clonotype occurred many times. DNA for the CDR3: TGCAGTGCTTTTCCCCCGGGGTACCAAGAGACCCAGTACTTC. Its translation is CSAFPPGYQETQYF. The chain joins TRBV20-1 to TRBJ2-5; D is perhaps TRBD2 (5 bases). This CDR3 has 14 amino acids. V lost 5 bases to trimming and J lost 0 bases, with 13 bases between them. Germline V gene data show CDR1 as DFQATT and CDR2 as SNEGSKA (reference sequence).

This clonotype was counted only a few times. V usage is TRBV20-1 and J usage is TRBJ1-2; D unresolved. The germline CDR1 and CDR2 sequences are DFQATT and SNEGSKA (reference sequence). The CDR3 consists of 14 residues. Trimming stripped 6 bases from V and 5 bases from J, with 19 bases between. CDR3 in amino acids: CSAKGPASLYGYTF. The CDR3 nucleotides are TGCAGTGCCAAAGGGCCCGCCTCTTTATATGGCTACACCTTC.